Below, 17 T cell receptor beta chains from the same sample are listed, as sequenced in a study of PD-L1 blockade in urothelial cancer. The protocol was immunoSEQ multiplex PCR, while the TCRdb copy is restricted to in-frame clones and leaves out a portion. The sample has some 29,000 clones, about 87% seen once. The sample consisted of PBMCs, taken around atezolizumab (anti-PD-L1) treatment. Source of these receptors: a man aged 45-60 years with urothelial cancer.

Only one count was recorded for this clone. The gene calls are TRBV4-3 and TRBJ1-1; perhaps TRBD1 as D (5 bases). V lost 4 bases, J lost 3 bases, and 12 bases lay in between. This CDR3 has 14 residues. CDR1 and CDR2 from the germline V gene are LGHNA and YSLEER. CDR3 protein: CASSPERGYTEAFF. In nucleotides, the CDR3 is TGCGCCAGCAGCCCAGAGCGGGGGTACACTGAAGCTTTCTTT.

The V call is TRBV4-3, the J call TRBJ2-7, with 9 bases aligning to TRBD2. The CDR3 has 13 residues. Germline CDR1 is LGHNA and CDR2 is YSLEER. Losses at the gene ends were 4 bases for V and 3 bases for J; bases not matched to a gene: 1. CDR3 nucleotide sequence: TGCGCCAGCAGCCCGACTAGCGGCTACGAGCAGTACTTC. It specifies CASSPTSGYEQYF.

The chain joins TRBV21-1 to TRBJ2-4; the D call of TRBD1 is as the table states it, not checked on the DNA. TRBV21-1 is deemed a pseudogene. CDR3 size: 19 residues. CDR3 DNA sequence: TGTGCCAGCGGGGGCGGGGACAGGGGAGGATGGATGGGGGAAAACATTCAGTACTTC. It translates to CASGGGDRGGWMGENIQYF.

A single count supports this clone. The chain employs TRBV9 and TRBJ2-1; 10 bases map to TRBD2. Germline CDR1 and CDR2: SGDLS and YYNGEE. V trimming: 0 bases; J trimming: 9 bases; junction bases outside the gene matches: 6. The CDR3 is made up of 15 amino acids. The chain's CDR3 is CASSVELAGESEQFF. The CDR3 region has the DNA TGTGCCAGCAGCGTAGAGCTAGCGGGAGAAAGTGAGCAGTTCTTC.

The sample holds one count of this clone. The J gene is TRBJ1-2, the V gene TRBV25-1; 7 positions match TRBD1. CDR3 length equals 17 residues. CDR1 is MGHDK and CDR2 is SYGVNS in the germline V gene. V lost 0 bases to trimming and J lost 2 bases; unmatched junction nucleotides: 9. The chain's CDR3 is CASSEYPTTGQNYGYTF. The CDR3 region has the DNA TGTGCCAGCAGTGAATATCCCACCACGGGACAGAACTATGGCTACACCTTC.

This chain joins TRBV11-2 and TRBJ2-2, with D perhaps matching TRBD1 (6 bases). Germline values: CDR1 SGHAT, CDR2 FQNNGV. V was clipped by 5 bases and J by 9 bases, with 13 bases between them. CDR3 size: 13 residues. For the CDR3, the DNA is TGTGCCAGCAGCACGACAGGCCCCTGGGAGCTGTTTTTT. It yields the protein CASSTTGPWELFF.

The V call is TRBV10-1, the J call TRBJ1-2; D not resolved. CDR1 WNHNN and CDR2 SYGVQD come from the germline V gene (reference sequence). The CDR3 has 13 amino acids. V dropped 2 bases and J dropped 4 bases, with 8 bases sitting between them. The CDR3 sequence: CASSETVLYGYTF. CDR3 coding DNA: TGCGCCAGCAGTGAGACGGTCCTCTATGGCTACACCTTC.

V is TRBV5-8 and J is TRBJ1-6; D gene ambiguous. The CDR3 is made up of 16 amino acids. Germline V gives CDR1 SGHTS, CDR2 YDEGEE. The ends were cut back, 7 bases at V and 0 bases at J, with 14 bases in the middle. The CDR3 reads CASSELPGSYNSPLHF. The CDR3 region has the DNA TGTGCCAGCTCGGAACTCCCAGGCTCCTATAATTCACCCCTCCACTTT.

This chain uses TRBV27 with TRBJ2-3; D perhaps matches TRBD2 (5 bases). V was shortened by 6 bases and J by 4 bases, with 17 bases between the two germline ends. Germline-derived CDR1 and CDR2 are MNHEY and SMNVEV (reference sequence). The CDR3 extends over 15 amino acids. The CDR3 coding sequence is TGTGCCAGCAGCTCAATACTAGAGGGAGCAGATACGCAGTATTTT. Translated, it gives CASSSILEGADTQYF.

The CDR3 sequence is CASLGQMYNEQFF. The CDR3 region has the DNA TGTGCCAGCTTGGGACAGATGTACAATGAGCAGTTCTTC. The chain joins TRBV28 to TRBJ2-1, with 7 bases matching TRBD1. Looked up from germline, CDR1 is MDHEN and CDR2 is SYDVKM. V lost 8 bases to trimming and J lost 4 bases; unmatched junction nucleotides: 5. CDR3 size: 13 residues.

The count of this clone is one. The gene calls are TRBV9 and TRBJ1-2, with 9 bases lining up with TRBD1. V was clipped by 4 bases and J by 7 bases; unmatched bases: 5. Germline-derived CDR1 and CDR2 are SGDLS and YYNGEE. The length of the CDR3 is 13 residues. The CDR3 sequence is CASSNRDRVGYTF. The CDR3, as DNA: TGTGCCAGCAGCAACCGGGACAGGGTTGGCTACACCTTC.

The rearrangement links TRBV5-4 to TRBJ1-1, with 8 bases matching TRBD1. The CDR3 has 12 amino acids. Trimming took 4 bases from V and 8 from J; bases not matched to a gene: 4. CDR1 SGHNT and CDR2 YYREEE come from the germline V gene (reference sequence). CDR3 region: CASSLRGLEAFF. Written as DNA, the CDR3 is TGTGCCAGCAGCCTCAGGGGGCTCGAAGCTTTCTTT.

The rearrangement joins TRBV16 to TRBJ2-7, with D possibly TRBD1 on 6 matching bases. Germline CDR1 reads KGHSY; CDR2 reads FQNENV. V lost 2 bases, J lost 1 base, and 6 bases lay in between. The CDR3 extends over 13 amino acids. The CDR3 nucleotides read TGTGCCAGCAGCCAAACAGGGTCCTACGAGCAGTACTTC. Amino acids: CASSQTGSYEQYF.

The chain has TRBV15 and TRBJ2-7; TRBD2 agrees at 8 bases. J gave up 5 bases and V 0 bases, and 9 bases lay outside the gene matches. Germline V gene data show CDR1 as LNHNV and CDR2 as YYDKDF (reference sequence). This CDR3 is 16 amino acids long. The CDR3 nucleotides read TGTGCCACCAGCAGAGATGGTGGCGGGGGGAGAGACGAGCAGTACTTC. This translates into CATSRDGGGGRDEQYF. Using reference TRBV15 and TRBJ2-7 for the parts outside the CDR3, the full variable domain is DAMVIQNPRYQVTQFGKPVTLSCSQTLNHNVMYWYQQKSSQAPKLLFHYYDKDFNNEADTPDNFQSRRPNTSFCFLDIRSPGLGDTAMYLCATSRDGGGGRDEQYFGPGTRLTVT.

The V and J genes are TRBV29-1 and TRBJ2-5, with 9 bases lining up with TRBD2. The CDR3 length is 13 residues. With 6 bases clipped from V and 5 bases from J, the junction kept 7 bases outside the gene matches. The germline CDR1 and CDR2 sequences are SQVTM and ANQGSEA. DNA for the CDR3: TGCAGCGTAATAGCGGCGGGAGGGGAGACCCAGTACTTC. Protein product: CSVIAAGGETQYF. Full variable domain (rest looked up from reference TRBV29-1 and TRBJ2-5): SAVISQKPSRDICQRGTSLTIQCQVDSQVTMMFWYRQQPGQSLTLIATANQGSEATYESGFVIDKFPISRPNLTFSTLTVSNMSPEDSSIYLCSVIAAGGETQYFGPGTRLLVL.

The J gene is TRBJ1-4, the V gene TRBV19, with a possible D match to TRBD1 (6 bases). The length of the CDR3 is 15 residues. CDR1 and CDR2 from the germline V gene are LNHDA and SQIVND (reference sequence). V lost 5 bases, J lost 3 bases, and 13 bases lay in between. The CDR3 is CASSHDRYSNEKLFF. In nucleotides, the CDR3 is TGTGCCAGTAGTCACGACAGGTACTCTAATGAAAAACTGTTTTTT.

J is TRBJ2-2 and V is TRBV27, with no clear D. Germline V gives CDR1 MNHEY, CDR2 SMNVEV (reference sequence). With 1 base removed from V and 1 base from J, the gap between germline ends came to 4 bases. The CDR3 consists of 14 residues. The CDR3 reads CASSLLENTGELFF. The CDR3 DNA sequence: TGTGCCAGCAGTTTATTAGAGAACACCGGGGAGCTGTTTTTT.